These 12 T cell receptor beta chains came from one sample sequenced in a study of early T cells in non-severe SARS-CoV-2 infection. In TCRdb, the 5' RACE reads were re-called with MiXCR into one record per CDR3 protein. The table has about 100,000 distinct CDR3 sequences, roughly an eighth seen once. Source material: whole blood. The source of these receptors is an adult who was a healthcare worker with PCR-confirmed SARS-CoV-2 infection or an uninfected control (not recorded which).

In DNA form, the CDR3 reads TGTGCCAGCATTGAACCAGGGTTCTCCTACGAGCAGTACTTC. It translates to CASIEPGFSYEQYF. The chain links TRBV28 to TRBJ2-7; a possible D gene is TRBD1 (5 bases). Looked up from germline, CDR1 is MDHEN and CDR2 is SYDVKM. This CDR3 has 14 residues. V lost 7 bases and J 0 bases, leaving 13 bases between the germline ends.

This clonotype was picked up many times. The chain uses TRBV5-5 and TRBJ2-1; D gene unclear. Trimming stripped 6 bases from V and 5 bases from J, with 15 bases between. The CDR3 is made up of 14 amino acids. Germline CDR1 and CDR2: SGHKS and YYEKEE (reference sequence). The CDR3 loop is CASTYPSPNNEQFF. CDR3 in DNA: TGTGCCAGCACCTACCCCTCCCCTAACAATGAGCAGTTCTTC.

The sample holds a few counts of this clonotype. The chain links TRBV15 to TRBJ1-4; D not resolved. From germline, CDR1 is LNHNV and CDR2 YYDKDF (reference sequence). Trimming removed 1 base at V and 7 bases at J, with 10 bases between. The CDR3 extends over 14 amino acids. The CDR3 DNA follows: TGTGCCACCAGCAGAGGGGGAGCAAGTGAAAAACTGTTTTTT. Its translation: CATSRGGASEKLFF.

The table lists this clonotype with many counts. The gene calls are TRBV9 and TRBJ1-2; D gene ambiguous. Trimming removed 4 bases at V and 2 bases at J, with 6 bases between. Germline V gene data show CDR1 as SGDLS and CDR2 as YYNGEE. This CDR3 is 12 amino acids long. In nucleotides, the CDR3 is TGTGCCAGCAGCCTGGACAACTATGGCTACACCTTC. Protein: CASSLDNYGYTF.

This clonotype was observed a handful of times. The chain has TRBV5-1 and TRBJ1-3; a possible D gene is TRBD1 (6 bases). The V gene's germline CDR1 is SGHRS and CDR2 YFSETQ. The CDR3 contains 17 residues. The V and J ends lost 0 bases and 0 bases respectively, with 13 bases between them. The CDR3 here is CASSLAGGANSGNTIYF. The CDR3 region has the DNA TGCGCCAGCAGCTTGGCCGGGGGGGCCAACTCTGGAAACACCATATATTTT. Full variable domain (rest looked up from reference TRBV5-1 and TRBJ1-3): KAGVTQTPRYLIKTRGQQVTLSCSPISGHRSVSWYQQTPGQGLQFLFEYFSETQRNKGNFPGRFSGRQFSNSRSEMNVSTLELGDSALYLCASSLAGGANSGNTIYFGEGSWLTVV.

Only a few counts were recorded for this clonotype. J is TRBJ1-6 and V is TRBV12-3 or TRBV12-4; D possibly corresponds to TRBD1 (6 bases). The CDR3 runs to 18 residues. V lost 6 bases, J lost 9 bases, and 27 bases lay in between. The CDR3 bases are TGTGCCAGCAGGCCGGGGGCTTGGGGAAACATCGTGAGTTCACCCCTCCACTTT. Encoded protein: CASRPGAWGNIVSSPLHF.

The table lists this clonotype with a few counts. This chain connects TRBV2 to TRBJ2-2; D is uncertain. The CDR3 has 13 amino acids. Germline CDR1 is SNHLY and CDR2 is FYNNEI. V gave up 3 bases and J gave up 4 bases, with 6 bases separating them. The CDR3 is CASSDDITGELFF. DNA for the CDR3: TGTGCCAGCAGTGATGACATCACCGGGGAGCTGTTTTTT.

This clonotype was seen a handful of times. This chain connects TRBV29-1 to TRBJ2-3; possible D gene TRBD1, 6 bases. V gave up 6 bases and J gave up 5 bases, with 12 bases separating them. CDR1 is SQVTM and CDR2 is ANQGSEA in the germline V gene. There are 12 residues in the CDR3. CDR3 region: CSVPTGRDTQYF. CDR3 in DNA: TGCAGCGTCCCCACAGGGAGAGATACGCAGTATTTT.

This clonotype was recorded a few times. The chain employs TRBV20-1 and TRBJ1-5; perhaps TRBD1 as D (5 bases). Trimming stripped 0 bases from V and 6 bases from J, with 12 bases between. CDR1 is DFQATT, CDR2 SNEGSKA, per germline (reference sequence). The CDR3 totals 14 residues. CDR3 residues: CSARDLRVGQPQHF. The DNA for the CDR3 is TGCAGTGCTAGAGATCTCAGGGTTGGTCAGCCCCAGCATTTT.

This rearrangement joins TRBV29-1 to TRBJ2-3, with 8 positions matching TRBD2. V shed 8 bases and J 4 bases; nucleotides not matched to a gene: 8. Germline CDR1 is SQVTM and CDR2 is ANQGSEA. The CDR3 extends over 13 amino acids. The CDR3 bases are TGCAGCTCTTCGACTAGCGCCGCAGATACGCAGTATTTT. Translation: CSSSTSAADTQYF.

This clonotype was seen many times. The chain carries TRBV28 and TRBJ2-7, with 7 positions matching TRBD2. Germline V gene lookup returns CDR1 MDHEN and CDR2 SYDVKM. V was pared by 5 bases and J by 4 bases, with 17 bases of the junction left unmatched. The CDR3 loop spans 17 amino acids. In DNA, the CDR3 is TGTGCCAGCAGTCCCACAATAGTAACGGGGGGAAAGTACGAGCAGTACTTC. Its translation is CASSPTIVTGGKYEQYF.

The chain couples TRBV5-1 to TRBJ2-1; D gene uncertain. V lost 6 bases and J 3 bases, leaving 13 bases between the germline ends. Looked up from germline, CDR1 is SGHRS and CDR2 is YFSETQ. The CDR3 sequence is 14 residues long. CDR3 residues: CASIPTPNYNEQFF. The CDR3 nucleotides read TGCGCCAGCATCCCGACCCCGAACTACAATGAGCAGTTCTTC.